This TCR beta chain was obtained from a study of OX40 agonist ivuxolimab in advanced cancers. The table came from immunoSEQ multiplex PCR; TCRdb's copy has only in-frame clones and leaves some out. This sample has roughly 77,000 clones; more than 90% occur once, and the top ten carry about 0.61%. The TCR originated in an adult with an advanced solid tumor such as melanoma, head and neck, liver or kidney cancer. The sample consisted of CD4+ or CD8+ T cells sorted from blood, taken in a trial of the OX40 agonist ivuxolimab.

CDR3 amino acids: CASTRTGPFHGYTF. The CDR3 DNA follows: TGTGCCAGCACCCGGACAGGGCCTTTTCATGGCTACACCTTC. This sequence joins TRBV6-5 and TRBJ1-2; 8 bases are shared with TRBD1. This CDR3 region has 14 residues. Trimming at V came to 7 bases and at J to 6 bases, leaving 10 bases not matched to a gene. Germline V gene sequence: CDR1 MNHEY, CDR2 SVGAGI.